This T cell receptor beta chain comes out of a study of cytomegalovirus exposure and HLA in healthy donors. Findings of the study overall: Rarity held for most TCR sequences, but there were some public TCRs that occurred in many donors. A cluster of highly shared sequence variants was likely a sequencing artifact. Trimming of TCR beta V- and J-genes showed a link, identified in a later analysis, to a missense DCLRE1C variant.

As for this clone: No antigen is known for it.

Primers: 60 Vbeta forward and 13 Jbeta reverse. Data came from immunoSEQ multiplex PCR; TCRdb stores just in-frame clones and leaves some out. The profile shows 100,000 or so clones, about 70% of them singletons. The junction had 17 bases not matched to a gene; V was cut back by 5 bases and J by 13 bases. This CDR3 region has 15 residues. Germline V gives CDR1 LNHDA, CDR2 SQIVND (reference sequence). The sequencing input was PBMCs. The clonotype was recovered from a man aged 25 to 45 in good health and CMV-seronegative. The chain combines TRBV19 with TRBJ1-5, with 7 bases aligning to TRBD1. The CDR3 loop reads CASSLTDRVLIIQHF. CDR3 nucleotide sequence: TGTGCCAGTAGTCTTACCGACAGGGTCCTCATAATACAGCATTTT.